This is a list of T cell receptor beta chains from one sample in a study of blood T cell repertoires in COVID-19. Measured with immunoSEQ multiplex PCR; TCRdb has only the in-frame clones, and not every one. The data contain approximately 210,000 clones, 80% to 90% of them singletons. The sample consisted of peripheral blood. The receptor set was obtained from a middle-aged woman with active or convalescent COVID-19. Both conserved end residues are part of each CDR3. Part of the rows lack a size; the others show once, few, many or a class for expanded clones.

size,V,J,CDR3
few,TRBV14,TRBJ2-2,CASSLSTGELFF
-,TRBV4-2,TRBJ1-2,CASSQDKQGIGYTF
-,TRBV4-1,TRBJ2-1,CASSQQQDANEQFF
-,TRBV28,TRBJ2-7,CASSLGGGGAYEQYF
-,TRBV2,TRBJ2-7,CASKGGSGAYEQYF
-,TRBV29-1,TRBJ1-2,CSVTGYGYTF
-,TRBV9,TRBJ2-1,CASSVGGGELNEQFF
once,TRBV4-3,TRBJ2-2,CASSQGSTGTNTGELFF
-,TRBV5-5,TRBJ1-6,CASSSRTAGYNSPLHF
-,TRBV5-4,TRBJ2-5,CASSRGQNQETQYF
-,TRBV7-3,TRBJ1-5,CASTRLGQGPHF
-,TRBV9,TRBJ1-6,CASGGTGGNSPLHF